The 22 T cell receptor beta chains in this list originate from one sample, sequenced in a study of blood T cell repertoires in COVID-19 (dated by TCRdb to about 2020). Libraries were made using the immunoSEQ multiplex PCR assay. Drawn from immuneACCESS, this table holds only the in-frame rearrangements with V and J called that TCRdb kept. Clones are partly lost; checked studies trace under half to an unresolved V gene and leave the rest unexplained. The sample table shows hundreds of thousands of clones, and about 89% are seen once. Around 3% of the sample is in the top ten clones. Sample: peripheral blood. The receptor set was obtained from a woman between 25 and 40 years old with COVID-19, enrolled during active disease.

With respect to this clone: At one boundary the junction diverges from the germline segment, which might be a read error. The V gene is TRBV27, the J gene TRBJ2-3, with D perhaps TRBD1 (6 bases). Germline V gene sequence: CDR1 MNHEY, CDR2 SMNVEV (reference sequence). The CDR3 runs to 12 residues. CDR3 in amino acids: CASSSSWDTENF. The CDR3 region has the DNA TGTGCCAGCAGTTCGTCCTGGGACACCGAGAATTTT.

The V gene is TRBV11-2, the J gene TRBJ1-4, with D perhaps TRBD1 (6 bases). The ends were cut back, 3 bases at V and 8 bases at J, with 10 bases in the middle. Germline CDR1 is SGHAT and CDR2 is FQNNGV. The CDR3 runs 13 residues. CDR3 loop: CASSFGQPEKLFF. CDR3 coding DNA: TGTGCCAGCAGCTTCGGACAGCCCGAAAAACTGTTTTTT.

The rearrangement joins TRBV7-9 to TRBJ1-5; 9 bases are a match to TRBD1. CDR1 and CDR2 from the germline V gene are SEHNR and FQNEAQ (reference sequence). This CDR3 has 14 amino acids. V gave up 5 bases and J gave up 7 bases; unmatched junction bases: 6. CDR3 loop: CASSVGQGIQPQHF. The CDR3 coding sequence is TGTGCCAGCAGCGTCGGACAGGGGATCCAGCCCCAGCATTTT.

The chain joins TRBV6-2 or TRBV6-3 to TRBJ1-1, with 8 bases aligning to TRBD1. Germline lookup yields CDR1 MNHEY and CDR2 SVGEGT. The trim removed 5 bases at V and 5 bases at J, leaving 13 bases unmatched. The CDR3 is 16 amino acids. The CDR3 reads CASSRDRLREMTEAFF. CDR3 bases: TGTGCCAGCAGTCGGGACAGGTTAAGGGAGATGACTGAAGCTTTCTTT.

The rearrangement links TRBV27 to TRBJ1-4; D is undetermined. Per the germline V gene, CDR1 is MNHEY and CDR2 is SMNVEV (reference sequence). V was clipped by 1 base and J by 8 bases, with 8 bases between them. The CDR3 runs 13 residues. CDR3 sequence (DNA): TGTGCCAGCAGTTTATGGGCCAGCGAAAAACTGTTTTTT. As protein: CASSLWASEKLFF.

The rearrangement joins TRBV20-1 to TRBJ1-5; D not resolved. Per the germline V gene, CDR1 is DFQATT and CDR2 is SNEGSKA (reference sequence). CDR3 length: 14 amino acids. V was clipped by 3 bases and J by 4 bases, with 13 bases between them. Here the CDR3 DNA reads TGCAGTGCTAGTTTCTTTGGTCGGAATCAGCCCCAGCATTTT. This gives the protein CSASFFGRNQPQHF.

This chain links TRBV9 with TRBJ2-1, with D tentatively TRBD2 (7 bases). Looked up from germline, CDR1 is SGDLS and CDR2 is YYNGEE. The CDR3 is 16 residues long. V shed 5 bases and J shed 4 bases, with 19 bases lying between them. CDR3 DNA sequence: TGTGCCAGCAGTCGGGGAGGGGGGCCAAAATACAATGAGCAGTTCTTC. Protein product: CASSRGGGPKYNEQFF.

In this sample, this clone turned up a few times. The genes are TRBV28 and TRBJ1-2; no definite D call. The V end lost 6 bases, the J end lost 9 bases, and 17 bases lay between the germline ends. Germline loops: CDR1 MDHEN, CDR2 SYDVKM. The CDR3 totals 13 residues. Here the CDR3 reads CASRPELDKSYTF. Here the CDR3 DNA reads TGTGCCAGCAGGCCCGAACTCGACAAAAGCTACACCTTC.

V is TRBV25-1 and J is TRBJ2-5, with D tentatively TRBD1 (5 bases). The length of the CDR3 is 14 residues. Per germline, CDR1 MGHDK and CDR2 SYGVNS. Trimming removed 3 bases at V and 2 bases at J, with 10 bases between. Here the CDR3 DNA reads TGTGCCAGCAGTGATGGCAGGGAACAAGAGACCCAGTACTTC. It encodes CASSDGREQETQYF.

The chain uses TRBV27 and TRBJ2-4, with 8 bases aligning to TRBD1. Germline V CDR1 and CDR2: MNHEY, SMNVEV (reference sequence). The CDR3 contains 15 residues. V lost 4 bases, J lost 0 bases, and 2 bases stayed unmatched. The CDR3 sequence is CASSSDREAKNIQYF. The CDR3 bases are TGTGCCAGCAGTTCGGACAGGGAAGCCAAAAACATTCAGTACTTC.

This chain links TRBV11-2 with TRBJ1-2; 9 bases agree with TRBD1. CDR3 length: 15 residues. V lost 5 bases to trimming and J lost 7 bases; unmatched junction nucleotides: 11. Germline CDR1 SGHAT, CDR2 FQNNGV. The CDR3 sequence is CASSLQTGTGLGYTF. DNA for the CDR3: TGTGCCAGCAGCCTGCAGACCGGGACAGGGCTTGGCTACACCTTC.

The V and J genes are TRBV10-3 and TRBJ2-7; TRBD1 matches 8 bases. Germline V gives CDR1 ENHRY, CDR2 SYGVKD. The V gene end was trimmed by 5 bases and the J gene end by 7 bases; junction bases not matched to a gene: 4. The length of the CDR3 is 12 residues. The CDR3 bases are TGTGCCATCAGTCTGGACAGGGTTGAGCAGTACTTC. Protein: CAISLDRVEQYF.

This chain connects TRBV1 to TRBJ2-4; the D call of TRBD1 is as the table states it, not checked on the DNA. TRBV1 is flagged as a pseudogene. The CDR3 runs to 15 residues. For the CDR3, the DNA is TGCACCAGCAGCCTAGGCAGGATAGCCAAAAACATTCAGTACTTC. As protein: CTSSLGRIAKNIQYF.

The chain is built from TRBV11-3 and TRBJ1-2; 10 bases map to TRBD1. V lost 1 base to trimming and J lost 2 bases; unmatched junction nucleotides: 4. The CDR3 loop spans 16 amino acids. Per germline, CDR1 SGHNT and CDR2 YENEEA. CDR3 sequence (DNA): TGTGCCAGCAGCTTAGTCGGGACAGGGGAGAACTATGGCTACACCTTC. Protein: CASSLVGTGENYGYTF.

The V call is TRBV5-6, the J call TRBJ2-7, with D perhaps matching TRBD1 (6 bases). Germline loops: CDR1 SGHDT, CDR2 YYEEEE. CDR3 length: 13 amino acids. The V end was cut by 0 bases, the J end by 7 bases, with 11 bases between. The CDR3 protein is CASSLGRGAEQYF. CDR3 in DNA: TGTGCCAGCAGCTTGGGCAGGGGAGCGGAGCAGTACTTC.

V usage is TRBV28 and J usage is TRBJ2-7, with TRBD2 as a possible D gene (5 bases). V was trimmed by 4 bases and J by 0 bases, leaving 16 bases between them. From germline, CDR1 is MDHEN and CDR2 SYDVKM. The CDR3 covers 16 residues. CDR3 residues: CASSSPGSATSYEQYV. As DNA, the CDR3 is TGTGCCAGCAGTTCCCCGGGTAGCGCCACCTCCTACGAGCAGTACGTC.

V usage is TRBV7-9 and J usage is TRBJ2-5, with D possibly TRBD2 on 6 matching bases. The CDR3 is made up of 12 amino acids. V was clipped by 4 bases and J by 7 bases, with 10 bases between them. Germline assignment: CDR1 SEHNR and CDR2 FQNEAQ (reference sequence). The DNA for the CDR3 is TGTGCCAGCAGCTGGGGGGACGGGACCCAGTACTTC. It codes for CASSWGDGTQYF.

This sequence joins TRBV15 and TRBJ1-5, with D possibly matching TRBD1 (5 bases). The CDR3 has 14 amino acids. Germline V gene data show CDR1 as LNHNV and CDR2 as YYDKDF (reference sequence). Trimming removed 4 bases at V and 7 bases at J, with 14 bases between. The CDR3 sequence: CATSTRGGEQPQHF. The DNA for the CDR3 is TGTGCCACCAGCACCCGGGGGGGAGAACAGCCCCAGCATTTT.

V usage is TRBV5-1 and J usage is TRBJ2-1; D perhaps matches TRBD2 (6 bases). V was pared by 0 bases and J by 7 bases, with 17 bases between. Germline-derived CDR1 and CDR2 are SGHRS and YFSETQ. The length of the CDR3 is 16 residues. In nucleotides, the CDR3 is TGCGCCAGCAGCTTGGGAGGGCTGGAGGGCAGGAATGAGCAGTTCTTC. This sequence encodes CASSLGGLEGRNEQFF. Full variable domain (outside the CDR3, taken from reference TRBV5-1 and TRBJ2-1): KAGVTQTPRYLIKTRGQQVTLSCSPISGHRSVSWYQQTPGQGLQFLFEYFSETQRNKGNFPGRFSGRQFSNSRSEMNVSTLELGDSALYLCASSLGGLEGRNEQFFGPGTRLTVL.

The chain joins TRBV2 to TRBJ2-7, with a possible D match to TRBD1 (6 bases). Trimming cost V 3 bases and J 0 bases, with 9 bases left between them. Germline assignment: CDR1 SNHLY and CDR2 FYNNEI. The CDR3 spans 14 residues. CDR3 DNA: TGTGCCAGCAGTGACACAGGGATCTCCTACGAGCAGTACTTC. Residues: CASSDTGISYEQYF.

J is TRBJ2-3 and V is TRBV27; 7 bases are shared with TRBD1. The CDR3 consists of 16 residues. Germline V lookup: CDR1 MNHEY, CDR2 SMNVEV (reference sequence). V was clipped by 4 bases and J by 2 bases; unmatched bases: 9. CDR3 residues: CASSSLTGALTDTQYF. The CDR3 DNA sequence: TGTGCCAGCAGTTCTCTTACAGGGGCCCTCACAGATACGCAGTATTTT.

The chain carries TRBV15 and TRBJ2-1; D remains unclear. CDR3 length equals 15 residues. Germline V lookup: CDR1 LNHNV, CDR2 YYDKDF (reference sequence). The V end lost 1 base, the J end lost 0 bases, and 7 bases lay between the germline ends. CDR3 protein: CATSRGPSSYNEQFF. Here the CDR3 DNA reads TGTGCCACCAGCAGAGGGCCAAGCTCCTACAATGAGCAGTTCTTC.